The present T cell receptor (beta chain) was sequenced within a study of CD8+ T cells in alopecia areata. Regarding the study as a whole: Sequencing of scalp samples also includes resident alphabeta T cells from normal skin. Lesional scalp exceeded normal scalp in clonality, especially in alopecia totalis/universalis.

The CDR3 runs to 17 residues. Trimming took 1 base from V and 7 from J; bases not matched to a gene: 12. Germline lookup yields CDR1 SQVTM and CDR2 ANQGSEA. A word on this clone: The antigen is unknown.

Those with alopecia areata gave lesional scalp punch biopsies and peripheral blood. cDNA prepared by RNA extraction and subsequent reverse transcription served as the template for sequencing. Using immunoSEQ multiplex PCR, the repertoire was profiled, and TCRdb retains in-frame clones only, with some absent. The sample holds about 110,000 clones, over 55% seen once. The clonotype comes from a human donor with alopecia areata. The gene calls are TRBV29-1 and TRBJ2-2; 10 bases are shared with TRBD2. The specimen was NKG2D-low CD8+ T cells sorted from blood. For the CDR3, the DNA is TGCAGCGTTGAAGCCCAAGGGCTAGCGGGAGTTCGCGGGGAGCTGTTTTTT. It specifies CSVEAQGLAGVRGELFF.